The source of this TCR beta chain is a study of T-cell reconstitution after alpha-beta-depleted transplantation in children (dated by TCRdb to about 2016). Broadly, across the study: T-cell immune reconstitution after TCRalphabeta/CD19-depleted allogeneic hematopoietic cell transplantation in children was quantitatively tracked in the study by means of TCR repertoire profiling.

Library preparation used PCR. The instrument was an Illumina HiSeq 2500. TCR library preparation used molecular barcoding, with unique molecular identifiers applied to normalize quantification of the TCRbeta repertoire. TCRdb cleaned the public reads at Q25 with fastp, built clones with MiXCR and kept in-frame beta chains. Records with the same CDR3 protein are collapsed into one entry carrying the most frequent genes and DNA. For this sample there are about 600,000 distinct CDR3 sequences; over 10% appear just once. 2% to 2.5% of the sample comes from the top ten. Worth noting for this clonotype: This clone's antigen is unknown. No qualities accompany the bases; no much larger clone lies one base away.

This specimen's treatment or condition label, per the study, means: allogeneic hematopoietic cell transplantation with graft depleted of TCRalphabeta T cells and CD19 B cells. TCRalphabeta/CD19-depleted allogeneic hematopoietic cell grafts were given to the transplant recipients, all of whom were children. On the study overall, not on this receptor specifically: The apparently early alphabetaT-cell count recovery about two months after transplant was reportedly dependent on only several hundred rapidly expanded clones derived from non-depleted graft cells. Over the following months the frequencies of hyperexpanded clones went down, and after one year T-cell counts and TCRbeta diversity were mostly credited to newly produced T cells. In some patients, the high TCRbeta diversity seen at day 60 was put down to recipient T cells and intrathymic progenitors that had survived conditioning.

CDR1 LGHNA and CDR2 YSLEER were looked up in the germline V gene. The junction shows trimming of 3 bases on V and 1 base on J, and the gene matches do not reach 5 bases of it. The CDR3 measures 16 amino acids from cysteine to phenylalanine. The only DNA kept is the CDR3, 48 bases in frame from the first base. Sequences were derived from PBMCs, mostly from graft donor cells, sampled 360 days after TCRalphabeta/CD19-depleted stem cell transplant. The V and J genes are TRBV4-3 and TRBJ2-3; 9 nucleotides in the junction match TRBD2. The TCR was taken from a male patient younger than 18 who had a stem cell transplant for acute myeloid leukemia, so the T cells may come from the graft donor. The CDR3 loop reads CASSQREGRGTDTQYF. The DNA reads as follows: TGCGCCAGCAGCCAGCGGGAGGGCCGCGGCACAGATACGCAGTATTTT.